This entry lists 9 T cell receptor beta chains sequenced from one sample in a study of naive and memory T cell subsets. An oligonucleotide containing a UMI was ligated to the 3' end of TCR cDNA. Amplification of ligated cDNA took four PCR rounds with SP2 and nested alpha and beta constant primers. Each CDR3 protein gets one entry after TCRdb re-called the 5' RACE reads with MiXCR. The sample has about 48,000 distinct CDR3 sequences, approximately 4.5% seen once. These receptors were obtained from a female donor in good health.

In this sample, this clonotype turned up many times. V gene TRBV28 combines with J gene TRBJ1-5; no clear D. Germline V gives CDR1 MDHEN, CDR2 SYDVKM. Trimming left V 7 bases short and J 2 bases short, with 15 bases between. The CDR3 covers 15 residues. For the CDR3, the DNA is TGTGCCAGCACCTTGTTGCCGCTTGGCAATCAGCCCCAGCATTTT. This translates into CASTLLPLGNQPQHF.

The J gene is TRBJ2-7, the V gene TRBV28, with D possibly TRBD1 on 5 matching bases. CDR1 and CDR2 from the germline V gene are MDHEN and SYDVKM. The CDR3 totals 13 residues. Trimming left V 7 bases short and J 0 bases short, with 10 bases between. The CDR3: CASMSTDSYEQYF. CDR3 coding DNA: TGTGCCAGCATGTCGACAGACTCCTACGAGCAGTACTTC.

This clonotype was seen repeatedly, ten times or more. The rearrangement uses TRBV7-2 and TRBJ2-3, with D uncertain. Germline lookup yields CDR1 SGHTA and CDR2 FQGNSA. Trimming shortened V by 2 bases and J by 6 bases, and 6 bases separated the two germline ends. This CDR3 has 12 residues. The DNA for the CDR3 is TGTGCCAGCAGCTTACTTTTGGATACGCAGTATTTT. This sequence encodes CASSLLLDTQYF.

This clonotype was counted ten times or more. V is TRBV27 and J is TRBJ1-2, with D possibly matching TRBD1 (5 bases). The CDR3 spans 15 residues. Between the trimmed V and J ends, which lost 2 bases and 0 bases, there was a span of 10 bases. Germline V CDR1 and CDR2: MNHEY, SMNVEV (reference sequence). CDR3 DNA sequence: TGTGCCAGCAGTTTAACAGGAGGCCCTAACTATGGCTACACCTTC. This sequence encodes CASSLTGGPNYGYTF.

This clonotype was recorded at least ten times. This chain joins TRBV14 and TRBJ1-6; D is unresolved. The CDR3 has 14 amino acids. CDR1 and CDR2 from the germline V gene are SGHDN and FVKESK. V lost 3 bases and J lost 2, with 5 bases in between. The CDR3: CASSHGPYNSPLHF. CDR3 in DNA: TGTGCCAGCAGCCACGGACCCTATAATTCACCCCTCCACTTT.

This clonotype showed up many times. The chain employs TRBV2 and TRBJ1-6; 11 bases are shared with TRBD1. Germline CDR1 SNHLY, CDR2 FYNNEI. The CDR3 extends over 15 amino acids. V shed 1 base, J shed 9 bases, and the junction held 2 bases outside the gene matches. The CDR3 is CASSEVGTGGSPLHF. The CDR3 DNA reads as TGTGCCAGCAGTGAAGTTGGGACAGGGGGTTCACCCCTCCACTTT. Using reference TRBV2 and TRBJ1-6 for the parts outside the CDR3, the full variable domain is EPEVTQTPSHQVTQMGQEVILRCVPISNHLYFYWYRQILGQKVEFLVSFYNNEISEKSEIFDDQFSVERPDGSNFTLKIRSTKLEDSAMYFCASSEVGTGGSPLHFGNGTRLTVT.

This clonotype occurred many times. The chain carries TRBV29-1 and TRBJ2-7, with D possibly TRBD2 on 5 matching bases. Deletions cut 4 bases from V and 3 bases from J, with 13 bases between. Germline lookup yields CDR1 SQVTM and CDR2 ANQGSEA. This CDR3 is built from 13 residues. CDR3 DNA sequence: TGCAGCGTTGTCTTCCTTCGGGGCTACGAGCAGTACTTC. This codes for CSVVFLRGYEQYF.

This clonotype was recorded many times. V is TRBV27 and J is TRBJ2-7, with D uncertain. Germline V lookup: CDR1 MNHEY, CDR2 SMNVEV (reference sequence). This CDR3 is 13 amino acids long. V lost 0 bases and J 6 bases, leaving 9 bases between the germline ends. The CDR3 region has the DNA TGTGCCAGCAGTTTATCCAACAGCCGCGAGCAGTACTTC. It yields the protein CASSLSNSREQYF.

This clonotype came up many times. The chain uses TRBV20-1 and TRBJ2-7, with 10 positions matching TRBD2. Germline V gene sequence: CDR1 DFQATT, CDR2 SNEGSKA (reference sequence). The CDR3 runs to 15 residues. V lost 3 bases, J lost 3 bases, and 8 bases stayed unmatched. The CDR3 loop reads CSARYPSGSVYEQYF. CDR3 sequence (DNA): TGCAGTGCTAGGTACCCTAGCGGGAGTGTCTACGAGCAGTACTTC.